These 25 T cell receptor beta chains came from one sample sequenced in a study of long-term antiretroviral therapy in people with HIV. This was the immunoSEQ v3.0 assay at survey level. TCRdb's table, derived via immunoSEQ multiplex PCR, lists solely in-frame clones and lacks some. Counted here are approximately 35,000 clones, roughly 97% occurring once; the ten biggest clones make up around 2.7%. The sequencing used unsorted PBMCs, collected 6.9 years after starting antiretroviral therapy. These receptors were collected from a man under 40 with HIV.

The chain uses TRBV7-9 and TRBJ2-7, with a weak D call TRBD1 (5 bases). This CDR3 spans 12 amino acids. The V gene lost 6 bases and the J gene lost 2 bases, with 8 bases spanning the gap. Germline assignment: CDR1 SEHNR and CDR2 FQNEAQ (reference sequence). The CDR3 region is CASRAGPYEQYF. The CDR3 nucleotides read TGTGCCAGCAGGGCAGGGCCCTACGAGCAGTACTTC.

The V call is TRBV7-9, the J call TRBJ2-2, with D unresolved. Germline V gene sequence: CDR1 SEHNR, CDR2 FQNEAQ (reference sequence). The length of the CDR3 is 14 residues. Trimming took 5 bases from V and 2 from J, leaving 9 bases between them. CDR3 DNA sequence: TGTGCCAGCAGCAAAAGTCCAAACACCGGGGAGCTGTTTTTT. It yields the protein CASSKSPNTGELFF. The whole variable domain, filled in from reference TRBV7-9 and TRBJ2-2, reads DTGVSQNPRHKITKRGQNVTFRCDPISEHNRLYWYRQTLGQGPEFLTYFQNEAQLEKSRLLSDRFSAERPKGSFSTLEIQRTEQGDSAMYLCASSKSPNTGELFFGEGSRLTVL.

J is TRBJ2-5 and V is TRBV19; no reliable D call. Trimming took 3 bases from V and 5 from J, leaving 13 bases between them. The CDR3 covers 14 residues. Germline V CDR1 and CDR2: LNHDA, SQIVND (reference sequence). Here the CDR3 reads CASSMLGESETQYF. CDR3 nucleotides: TGTGCCAGTAGTATGCTTGGGGAATCTGAGACCCAGTACTTC.

This clone was detected only once. This rearrangement joins TRBV2 to TRBJ2-7; TRBD1 matches 11 bases. The V segment lost 7 bases and the J segment 4 bases; nucleotides outside the gene matches: 9. The germline V gene has CDR1 SNHLY and CDR2 FYNNEI. The CDR3 has 15 residues. The CDR3 region has the DNA TGTGCCAGCAACGGACCCGGGACAGGGGGATACGAGCAGTACTTC. This sequence encodes CASNGPGTGGYEQYF.

This chain uses TRBV11-3 with TRBJ2-3, with D perhaps TRBD2 (6 bases). Germline CDR1 SGHNT, CDR2 YENEEA. CDR3 size: 16 residues. V dropped 3 bases and J dropped 1 base, with 14 bases sitting between them. The CDR3 DNA reads as TGTGCCAGCAGCTTGGGCGGGGTGCCGGGCACAGATACGCAGTATTTT. Protein product: CASSLGGVPGTDTQYF. Variable domain in full (rest from reference TRBV11-3 and TRBJ2-3): EAGVVQSPRYKIIEKKQPVAFWCNPISGHNTLYWYLQNLGQGPELLIRYENEEAVDDSQLPKDRFSAERLKGVDSTLKIQPAELGDSAVYLCASSLGGVPGTDTQYFGPGTRLTVL.

This chain uses TRBV9 with TRBJ2-3; unclear D gene. Germline V lookup: CDR1 SGDLS, CDR2 YYNGEE. This CDR3 spans 13 amino acids. V gave up 4 bases and J gave up 8 bases, with 14 bases separating them. The CDR3 DNA reads as TGTGCCAGCAGCCGGCCCTCCGGCGTTACGCAGTATTTT. This gives the protein CASSRPSGVTQYF.

This chain joins TRBV27 and TRBJ2-6; D not certain. V lost 0 bases and J 3 bases, leaving 6 bases between the germline ends. This CDR3 comprises 15 residues. CDR1 is MNHEY and CDR2 is SMNVEV in the germline V gene (reference sequence). In nucleotides, the CDR3 is TGTGCCAGCAGTTTATCGAAGGGTGGGGCCAACGTCCTGACTTTC. Protein: CASSLSKGGANVLTF.

The chain couples TRBV7-2 to TRBJ1-1; D may be TRBD1 (5 bases). V was cut by 1 base and J by 1 base, with 10 bases left in between. Germline lookup yields CDR1 SGHTA and CDR2 FQGNSA. This CDR3 region has 15 residues. For the CDR3, the DNA is TGTGCCAGCAGCTTAGACCTACAGGAGAACACTGAAGCTTTCTTT. This sequence encodes CASSLDLQENTEAFF. Using reference TRBV7-2 and TRBJ1-1 for the parts outside the CDR3, the full variable domain is GAGVSQSPSNKVTEKGKDVELRCDPISGHTALYWYRQSLGQGLEFLIYFQGNSAPDKSGLPSDRFSAERTGGSVSTLTIQRTQQEDSAVYLCASSLDLQENTEAFFGQGTRLTVV.

This sequence joins TRBV6-5 and TRBJ1-1, with a weak D call TRBD1 (5 bases). CDR3 length: 13 residues. V lost 11 bases to trimming and J lost 4 bases, with 17 bases between them. The V gene's germline CDR1 is MNHEY and CDR2 SVGAGI. The DNA of the CDR3 is TGTGCCTGCATGGGGGGGATCGGCACTGAAGCTTTCTTT. Its protein product is CACMGGIGTEAFF.

CDR3 nucleotide sequence: TGTGCCAGGGTAGAGCGGTCCTACGAGCAGTACTTC. Translated: CARVERSYEQYF. The chain joins TRBV27 to TRBJ2-7; the D gene is possibly TRBD2 (5 bases). Trimming left V 9 bases short and J 1 base short, with 10 bases between. The CDR3 extends over 12 amino acids. Per germline, CDR1 MNHEY and CDR2 SMNVEV (reference sequence).

This chain links TRBV5-5 with TRBJ1-5, with D unresolved. Germline CDR1 and CDR2: SGHKS and YYEKEE (reference sequence). V was clipped by 4 bases and J by 1 base, with 21 bases between them. The CDR3 has 18 residues. This CDR3 is CASSAGSWVPLSNQPQHF. In nucleotides, the CDR3 is TGTGCCAGCAGCGCTGGGAGTTGGGTACCCCTAAGCAATCAGCCCCAGCATTTT.

The chain links TRBV5-4 to TRBJ2-3, with no clear D. Per the germline V gene, CDR1 is SGHNT and CDR2 is YYREEE (reference sequence). Trimming took 0 bases from V and 4 from J, leaving 3 bases between them. The CDR3 is made up of 12 amino acids. The CDR3 sequence: CASSLDSDTQYF. The CDR3 nucleotides are TGTGCCAGCAGCTTGGACTCAGATACGCAGTATTTT. Full variable domain (outside the CDR3, taken from reference TRBV5-4 and TRBJ2-3): ETGVTQSPTHLIKTRGQQVTLRCSSQSGHNTVSWYQQALGQGPQFIFQYYREEENGRGNFPPRFSGLQFPNYSSELNVNALELDDSALYLCASSLDSDTQYFGPGTRLTVL.

This rearrangement joins TRBV4-3 to TRBJ2-7; maybe TRBD1 (6 bases). Trimming shortened V by 4 bases and J by 0 bases, and 13 bases separated the two germline ends. The CDR3 consists of 15 residues. Per germline, CDR1 LGHNA and CDR2 YSLEER. DNA for the CDR3: TGCGCCAGCAGCCGACTAACAGGGTCCTCCTACGAGCAGTACTTC. Amino acid sequence: CASSRLTGSSYEQYF.

V is TRBV7-2 and J is TRBJ1-6, with D maybe TRBD1 (5 bases). With 5 bases removed from V and 7 bases from J, the gap between germline ends came to 15 bases. This CDR3 has 15 residues. From germline, CDR1 is SGHTA and CDR2 FQGNSA. The CDR3: CASSLMGVGNSPLHF. Written as DNA, the CDR3 is TGTGCCAGCAGCCTTATGGGGGTGGGAAATTCACCCCTCCACTTT.

This chain uses TRBV11-2 with TRBJ1-1; D is unclear. The germline V gene has CDR1 SGHAT and CDR2 FQNNGV. V was shortened by 4 bases and J by 1 base, with 7 bases between the two germline ends. CDR3 length: 13 amino acids. The CDR3 loop is CASSSDWNTEAFF. For the CDR3, the DNA is TGTGCCAGCAGCTCCGACTGGAACACTGAAGCTTTCTTT.

The rearrangement links TRBV5-4 to TRBJ1-1; TRBD1 might be the D (6 bases). The germline CDR1 and CDR2 sequences are SGHNT and YYREEE (reference sequence). Trimming shortened V by 7 bases and J by 8 bases, and 12 bases separated the two germline ends. CDR3 length: 11 residues. CDR3 nucleotide sequence: TGTGCCAGCCAGGGGACCACCGAAGCTTTCTTT. It translates to CASQGTTEAFF.

The chain has TRBV7-9 and TRBJ2-5, with D possibly called TRBD1 or TRBD2 (5 bases each). Germline V gene sequence: CDR1 SEHNR, CDR2 FQNEAQ (reference sequence). The germline V and J ends were trimmed by 5 bases and 5 bases, with 18 bases remaining between them. The CDR3 spans 15 residues. The CDR3 nucleotides are TGTGCCAGCAGCCTAGGGACCCCGGCGACGGAGACCCAGTACTTC. Translation: CASSLGTPATETQYF.

The CDR3 DNA sequence: TGTGCCAGTAGTCCCCTAGATGGTGAGCAGTACTTC. This translates into CASSPLDGEQYF. V and J are TRBV19 and TRBJ2-7, with unresolved D. The germline V gene encodes CDR1 LNHDA and CDR2 SQIVND (reference sequence). V lost 5 bases to trimming and J lost 7 bases, with 12 bases between them. This CDR3 comprises 12 residues.

The gene calls are TRBV27 and TRBJ2-7, with D unclear. Germline CDR1 is MNHEY and CDR2 is SMNVEV (reference sequence). Trimming removed 0 bases from V and 5 bases from J, with 11 bases in between. The CDR3 sequence is 14 residues long. The CDR3: CASSLSWRRHEQYF. The CDR3 nucleotides read TGTGCCAGCAGTTTATCCTGGCGGCGCCACGAGCAGTACTTC.

The chain combines TRBV4-2 with TRBJ2-7; D is undetermined. The CDR3 totals 13 residues. The germline CDR1 and CDR2 sequences are LGHNA and YNFKEQ. Trimming shortened V by 4 bases and J by 3 bases, and 10 bases separated the two germline ends. DNA for the CDR3: TGTGCCAGCAGCCTAAACCGAGGCTACGAGCAGTACTTC. As protein: CASSLNRGYEQYF.

The J gene is TRBJ2-3, the V gene TRBV4-3; either TRBD1 or TRBD2 may supply D (6 bases each). The CDR3 is made up of 15 amino acids. The V end was cut by 0 bases, the J end by 5 bases, with 12 bases between. Germline CDR1 and CDR2: LGHNA and YSLEER. In DNA, the CDR3 is TGCGCCAGCAGCCAAGATCAGAGGGGGGAAGATACGCAGTATTTT. Protein: CASSQDQRGEDTQYF.

The chain recombines TRBV7-2 with TRBJ1-2; tentative D call: TRBD1 (6 bases). The CDR3 contains 11 residues. Germline values: CDR1 SGHTA, CDR2 FQGNSA. Between the trimmed V and J ends, which lost 5 bases and 8 bases, there was a span of 9 bases. The CDR3 sequence: CASSAGAGYTF. The CDR3 DNA is TGTGCCAGCAGCGCAGGGGCCGGCTACACCTTC.

The chain combines TRBV6-4 with TRBJ2-7, with TRBD1 matching over 7 bases. The CDR3 length is 16 residues. CDR1 is MRHNA and CDR2 is SNTAGT in the germline V gene. Trimming removed 4 bases from V and 3 bases from J; junction bases left unmatched: 12. CDR3 region: CASSVGGGPPFYEQYF. The CDR3 coding sequence is TGTGCCAGCAGTGTAGGGGGCGGCCCTCCCTTCTACGAGCAGTACTTC.

V and J are TRBV29-1 and TRBJ1-2; D gene unclear. Germline values: CDR1 SQVTM, CDR2 ANQGSEA. V was clipped by 3 bases and J by 0 bases, with 14 bases between them. There are 15 residues in the CDR3. The CDR3 coding sequence is TGCAGCGTTGAGGATGTTGGCAGAACTAACTATGGCTACACCTTC. This translates into CSVEDVGRTNYGYTF.

The CDR3 DNA reads as TGTGCCAGCAGCTCGCAGTCTCTATCGGATACGCAGTATTTT. This codes for CASSSQSLSDTQYF. The V and J genes are TRBV7-3 and TRBJ2-3, with D hard to call. Germline CDR1 reads SGHTA; CDR2 reads FQGTGA. Trimming stripped 4 bases from V and 6 bases from J, with 14 bases between. This CDR3 region has 14 residues.